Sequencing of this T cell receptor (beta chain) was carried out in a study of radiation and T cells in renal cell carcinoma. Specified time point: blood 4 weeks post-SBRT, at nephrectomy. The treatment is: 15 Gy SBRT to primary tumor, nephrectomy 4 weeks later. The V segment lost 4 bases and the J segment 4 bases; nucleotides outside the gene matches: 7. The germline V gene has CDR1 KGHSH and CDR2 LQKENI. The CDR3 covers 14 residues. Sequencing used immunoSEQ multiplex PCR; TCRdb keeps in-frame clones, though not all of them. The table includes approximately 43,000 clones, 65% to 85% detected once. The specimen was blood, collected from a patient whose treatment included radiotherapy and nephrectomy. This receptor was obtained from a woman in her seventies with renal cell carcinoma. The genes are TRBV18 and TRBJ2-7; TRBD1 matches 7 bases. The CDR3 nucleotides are TGTGCCAGCTCACACTGGGACAGTAAGTACGAGCAGTACTTC. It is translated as CASSHWDSKYEQYF.